This T cell receptor (beta chain) was captured in a study of CXCR3-negative and CXCR3-positive naive CD8 T cells. Naive CD8+ T cells displayed a CD45RO-CCR7+CD27+CD95- phenotype. Overall study results and limits: Relative to memory CD8+ cells, whose diversity was much lower, both naive subsets had comparably high diversity. After cryopreservation, CXCR3 expression dropped partially; most assays used fresh PBMCs. Hydrophobicity of TRB CDR3s was greater in CXCR3-positive naive cells than in CXCR3-negative naive cells.

CDR3 length: 16 residues. Concerning this clonotype itself: Its antigen is not identified.

5' RACE with UMI labels generated the TRB cDNA libraries. Following a re-call of the 5' RACE reads, TCRdb has one entry per CDR3 protein and lacks DNA. This sample's clone table lists 100,000 to 150,000 distinct CDR3 sequences. The sequenced material came from naive CXCR3+ CD8+ T cells from blood. Subset defined: CD45RO-CCR7+CD27+CD95- naive CD8+ T cells expressing CXCR3 (TNR3+). The receptor comes from a human donor in good health. Some clones in this sample may be carry-over from other donors' samples. The V call is TRBV12-3 or TRBV12-4, the J call TRBJ2-1; TCRdb designates TRBD2, a call that cannot be tested without DNA. CDR3: CASSPPSGSRYNEQFF.